Reported below is one T cell receptor (beta chain). The germline V gene has CDR1 MDHEN and CDR2 SYDVKM. The CDR3 covers 14 residues. The germline V and J ends were trimmed by 6 bases and 5 bases, with 17 bases remaining between them. This sample was included in a study of blood T cell repertoires in COVID-19. Authors' methods: For nucleated cells, counts were estimated from reference gene primer amplification. The repertoire was sequenced with immunoSEQ multiplex PCR; TCRdb's copy has only in-frame clones and lacks some. The V and J calls and the clone size are those of that table, but D and trimming were determined from the DNA. The sample consists of some 200,000 clones, 85% of them appearing once.

Sequenced sample: peripheral blood. The rearrangement links TRBV28 to TRBJ2-7; D unresolved. The TCR comes from a woman aged 60-70 years with acute or convalescent COVID-19. CDR3 DNA: TGTGCCAGCAGCCAGTCTAATCTAGTCCACGAGCAGTACTTC. Its translation is CASSQSNLVHEQYF.